Listed below are T cell receptor beta chains from one sample, sequenced in a study of T cell responses to AZD1222 COVID-19 vaccine. Sequenced by immunoSEQ multiplex PCR; TCRdb stores in-frame clones only, minus some. The sample contains 100,000 or so clones, 87% of which appear only once. This sample comprised peripheral blood, obtained on day 0 of AZD1222 vaccination. Receptor source: an adult in good health. The CDR3 runs from the conserved cysteine through the conserved F or W. D genes are given only for firm matches. Clone size is not always given. Where it is, it says once, few, many or a class for expanded clones.

j_gene	d_gene	abundance	v_gene	CDR3nt	CDR3aa
TRBJ1-3	-	-	TRBV25-1	TGTGCCAGCAGTGAATATCGGGGCCCCTCTGGAAACACCATATATTTT	CASSEYRGPSGNTIYF
TRBJ2-3	TRBD2	-	TRBV24-1	TGTGCCACCAGTGACCCAGCGGGGTCCACAGATACGCAGTATTTT	CATSDPAGSTDTQYF
TRBJ1-2	TRBD1	-	TRBV4-3	TGCGCCAGCAGCCAAGATGGGAGATCAGGGGGGTATGGCTACACCTTC	CASSQDGRSGGYGYTF
TRBJ2-3	-	-	TRBV19	TGTGCCAGTAAGAGGGCTAGCAGCCCCACAGATACGCAGTATTTT	CASKRASSPTDTQYF
TRBJ2-1	-	-	TRBV7-2	TGTGCCAGCAGCTTAGGGTGGGTCGATGAGCAGTTCTTC	CASSLGWVDEQFF
TRBJ2-4	TRBD2	once	TRBV6-5	TGTGCCAGCAGGACCGGGGGGATCAAAAACATTCAGTACTTC	CASRTGGIKNIQYF
TRBJ1-4	-	few	TRBV19	TGTGCCAGTAGTATGGTAGCAGGGGATAATGAAAAACTGTTTTTT	CASSMVAGDNEKLFF
TRBJ1-6	TRBD1	few	TRBV24-1	TGTGCCACCAGTGATTCCAAGACAGGGGTGGATTCACCCCTCCACTTT	CATSDSKTGVDSPLHF
TRBJ2-4	-	once	TRBV7-2	TGTGCCAGCAGCTTAGGACGGTGGAACATTCAGTACTTC	CASSLGRWNIQYF
TRBJ1-5	-	-	TRBV19	TGTGCCAGGGGCCAAATAAGGGAGGAGGGTAGGGGTCAGCCCCAGCATTTT	CARGQIREEGRGQPQHF
TRBJ1-1	-	-	TRBV2	TGTGCCAGCAAGGGCCGGGAGCTTAACACTGAAGCTTTCTTT	CASKGRELNTEAFF
TRBJ1-5	-	-	TRBV28	TGTGCCAGCCGTAACTCGGGCAATCAGCCCCAGCATTTT	CASRNSGNQPQHF
TRBJ2-7	TRBD1	-	TRBV7-2	TGTGCCAGCAGCACCGGACATCCGGGACAGGGTCCCTACGAGCAGTACTTC	CASSTGHPGQGPYEQYF
TRBJ1-4	TRBD1	-	TRBV14	TGTGCCAGCAGCCAAGGGGGCCAGGGGGCCATCGAAAAACTGTTTTTT	CASSQGGQGAIEKLFF
TRBJ2-3	-	-	TRBV7-2	TGTGCCAGCAGCTTTATCCTGGCGCCAGATACGCAGTATTTT	CASSFILAPDTQYF
TRBJ2-2	-	-	TRBV12-3/TRBV12-4	TGTGCCAGCAGTAGACACACCACCGGGGAGCTGTTTTTT	CASSRHTTGELFF